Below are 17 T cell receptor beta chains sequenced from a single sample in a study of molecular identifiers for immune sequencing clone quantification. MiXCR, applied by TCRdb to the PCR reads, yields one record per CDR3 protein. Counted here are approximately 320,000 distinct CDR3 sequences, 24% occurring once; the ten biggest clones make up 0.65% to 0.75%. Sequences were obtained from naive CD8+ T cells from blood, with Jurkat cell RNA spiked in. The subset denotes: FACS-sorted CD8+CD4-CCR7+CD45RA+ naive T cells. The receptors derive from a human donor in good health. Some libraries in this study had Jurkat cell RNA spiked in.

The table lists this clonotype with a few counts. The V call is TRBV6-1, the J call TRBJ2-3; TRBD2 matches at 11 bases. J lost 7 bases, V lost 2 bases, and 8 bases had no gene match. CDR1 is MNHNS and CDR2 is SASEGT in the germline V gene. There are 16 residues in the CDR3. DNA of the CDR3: TGTGCCAGCAGTGAACCACTAGCGGGAGTGTTAAATACGCAGTATTTT. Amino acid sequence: CASSEPLAGVLNTQYF.

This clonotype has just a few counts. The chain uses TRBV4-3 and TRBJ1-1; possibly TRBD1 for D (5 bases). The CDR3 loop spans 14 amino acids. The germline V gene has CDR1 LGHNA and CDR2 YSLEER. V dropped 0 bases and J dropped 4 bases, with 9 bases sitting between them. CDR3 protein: CASSQDRQFTEAFF. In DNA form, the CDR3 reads TGCGCCAGCAGCCAAGATCGACAGTTCACTGAAGCTTTCTTT.

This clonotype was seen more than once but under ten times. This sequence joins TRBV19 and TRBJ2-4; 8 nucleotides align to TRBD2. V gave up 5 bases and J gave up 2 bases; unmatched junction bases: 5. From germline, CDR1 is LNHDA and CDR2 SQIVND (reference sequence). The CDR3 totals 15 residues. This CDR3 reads CASSLGGRSKNIQYF. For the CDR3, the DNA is TGTGCCAGTAGTTTAGGCGGGAGGTCCAAAAACATTCAGTACTTC.

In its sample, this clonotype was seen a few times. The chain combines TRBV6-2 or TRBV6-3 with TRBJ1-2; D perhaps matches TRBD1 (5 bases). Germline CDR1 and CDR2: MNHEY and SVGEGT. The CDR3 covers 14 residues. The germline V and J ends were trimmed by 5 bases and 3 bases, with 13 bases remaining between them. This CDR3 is CASSTRRGDYGYTF. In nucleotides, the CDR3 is TGTGCCAGCAGTACCCGACGGGGGGACTATGGCTACACCTTC.

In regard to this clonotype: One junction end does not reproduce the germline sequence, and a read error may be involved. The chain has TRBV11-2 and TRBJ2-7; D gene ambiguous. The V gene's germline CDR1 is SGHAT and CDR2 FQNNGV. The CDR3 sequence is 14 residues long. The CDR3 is CASSLVGDSYEQCF. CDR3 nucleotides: TGTGCCAGCAGCTTAGTGGGCGACTCCTACGAGCAGTGCTTC.

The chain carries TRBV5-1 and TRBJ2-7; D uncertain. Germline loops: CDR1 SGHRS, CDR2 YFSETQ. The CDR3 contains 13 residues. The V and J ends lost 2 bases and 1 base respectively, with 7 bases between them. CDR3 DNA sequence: TGCGCCAGCAGCTTTGAAGTATCCTACGAGCAGTACTTC. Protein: CASSFEVSYEQYF.

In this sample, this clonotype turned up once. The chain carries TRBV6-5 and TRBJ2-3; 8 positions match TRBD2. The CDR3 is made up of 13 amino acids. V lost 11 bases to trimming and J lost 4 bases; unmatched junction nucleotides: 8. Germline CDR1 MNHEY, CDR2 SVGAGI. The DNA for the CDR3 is TGTGCCCGCACGGGGGGGGGGGCAGATACGCAGTATTTT. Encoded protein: CARTGGGADTQYF.

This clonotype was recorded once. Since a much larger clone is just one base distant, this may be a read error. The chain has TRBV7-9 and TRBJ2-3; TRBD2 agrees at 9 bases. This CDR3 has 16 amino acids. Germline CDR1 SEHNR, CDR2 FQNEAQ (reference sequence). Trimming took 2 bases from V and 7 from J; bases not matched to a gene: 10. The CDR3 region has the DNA TGTGCCAGCAGCTTATACCCTAGCGGGAATACACATACGCAGTATTTT. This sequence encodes CASSLYPSGNTHTQYF.

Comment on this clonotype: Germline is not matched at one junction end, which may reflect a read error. CDR3 in amino acids: CASSLLAGGDTQDF. Written as DNA, the CDR3 is TGTGCCAGCAGCTTACTAGCAGGGGGGGATACGCAGGATTTT. The gene calls are TRBV7-6 and TRBJ2-3, with D perhaps assigned TRBD1 or TRBD2 (7 bases each). The CDR3 contains 14 residues. Looked up from germline, CDR1 is SGHVS and CDR2 is FNYEAQ.

The CDR3 coding sequence is TGTGCCAGCAAGACCGGGACTATCCAAGCCGAGCAGTACTTC. Its translation is CASKTGTIQAEQYF. J is TRBJ2-7 and V is TRBV2, with 7 bases identical to TRBD2. V was clipped by 7 bases and J by 6 bases; unmatched bases: 12. In germline, CDR1 is SNHLY, CDR2 FYNNEI. The CDR3 consists of 14 residues. Full variable domain (rest looked up from reference TRBV2 and TRBJ2-7): EPEVTQTPSHQVTQMGQEVILRCVPISNHLYFYWYRQILGQKVEFLVSFYNNEISEKSEIFDDQFSVERPDGSNFTLKIRSTKLEDSAMYFCASKTGTIQAEQYFGPGTRLTVT.

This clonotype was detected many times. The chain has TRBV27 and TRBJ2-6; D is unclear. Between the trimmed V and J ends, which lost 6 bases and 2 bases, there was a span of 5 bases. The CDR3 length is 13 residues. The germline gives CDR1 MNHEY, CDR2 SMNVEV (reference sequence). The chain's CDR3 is CASRPAGANVLTF. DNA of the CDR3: TGTGCCAGCAGGCCTGCTGGGGCCAACGTCCTGACTTTC.

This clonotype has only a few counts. CDR3 sequence: CASSMGQGSQPQHF. As DNA, the CDR3 is TGTGCCAGCAGCATGGGGCAGGGCAGTCAGCCCCAGCATTTT. The chain carries TRBV7-9 and TRBJ1-5; maybe TRBD1 (5 bases). The CDR3 runs to 14 residues. The V and J ends lost 5 bases and 6 bases respectively, with 14 bases between them. CDR1 and CDR2 from the germline V gene are SEHNR and FQNEAQ (reference sequence).

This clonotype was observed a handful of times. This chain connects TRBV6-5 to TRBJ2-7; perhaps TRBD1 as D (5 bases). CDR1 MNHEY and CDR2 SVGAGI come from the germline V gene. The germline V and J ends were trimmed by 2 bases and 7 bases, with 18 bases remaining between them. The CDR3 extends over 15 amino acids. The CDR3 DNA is TGTGCCAGCAGTTACACCCCGACAGTTTTAGGGGAGCAGTACTTC. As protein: CASSYTPTVLGEQYF.

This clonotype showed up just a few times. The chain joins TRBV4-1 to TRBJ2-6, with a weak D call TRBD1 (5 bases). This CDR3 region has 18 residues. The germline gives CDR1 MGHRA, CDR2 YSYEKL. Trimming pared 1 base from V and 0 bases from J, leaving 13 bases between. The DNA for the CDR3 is TGCGCCAGCAGCCAAGTTCAGGGATTAATCTCTGGGGCCAACGTCCTGACTTTC. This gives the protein CASSQVQGLISGANVLTF.

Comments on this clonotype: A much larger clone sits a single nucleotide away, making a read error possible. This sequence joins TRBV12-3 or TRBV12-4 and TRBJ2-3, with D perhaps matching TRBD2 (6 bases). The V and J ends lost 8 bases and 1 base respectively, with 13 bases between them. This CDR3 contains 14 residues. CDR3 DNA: TGTGCCAGCGACCAGTGGGAGGGCACAGATACGCAGTATTTT. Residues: CASDQWEGTDTQYF.

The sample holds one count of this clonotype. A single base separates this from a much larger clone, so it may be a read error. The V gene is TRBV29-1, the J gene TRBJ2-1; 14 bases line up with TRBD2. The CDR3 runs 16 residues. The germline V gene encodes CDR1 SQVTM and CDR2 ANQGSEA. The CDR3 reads CCVETGTSGSSDEQFF. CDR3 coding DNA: TGCTGCGTTGAGACCGGGACTAGCGGGAGTTCTGATGAGCAGTTCTTC.

The CDR3 is CASKMSVREMQFF. CDR3 nucleotides: TGTGCCAGCAAAATGTCAGTACGGGAAATGCAGTTCTTC. The V gene is TRBV27, the J gene TRBJ2-1; D possibly corresponds to TRBD2 (5 bases). The ends were cut back, 7 bases at V and 12 bases at J, with 19 bases in the middle. The CDR3 sequence is 13 residues long. Germline V lookup: CDR1 MNHEY, CDR2 SMNVEV (reference sequence).